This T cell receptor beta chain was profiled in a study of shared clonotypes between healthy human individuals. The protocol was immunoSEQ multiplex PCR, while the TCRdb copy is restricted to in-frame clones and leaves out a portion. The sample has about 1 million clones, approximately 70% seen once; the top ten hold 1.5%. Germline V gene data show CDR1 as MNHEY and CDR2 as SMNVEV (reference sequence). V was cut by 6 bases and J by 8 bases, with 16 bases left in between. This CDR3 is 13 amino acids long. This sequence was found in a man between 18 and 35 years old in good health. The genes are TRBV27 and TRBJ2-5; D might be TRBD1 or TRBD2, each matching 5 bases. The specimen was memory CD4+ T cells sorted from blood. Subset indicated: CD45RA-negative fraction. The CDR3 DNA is TGTGCCAGCAGGGTGACGGGGACGGTCACCCAGTACTTC. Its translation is CASRVTGTVTQYF.